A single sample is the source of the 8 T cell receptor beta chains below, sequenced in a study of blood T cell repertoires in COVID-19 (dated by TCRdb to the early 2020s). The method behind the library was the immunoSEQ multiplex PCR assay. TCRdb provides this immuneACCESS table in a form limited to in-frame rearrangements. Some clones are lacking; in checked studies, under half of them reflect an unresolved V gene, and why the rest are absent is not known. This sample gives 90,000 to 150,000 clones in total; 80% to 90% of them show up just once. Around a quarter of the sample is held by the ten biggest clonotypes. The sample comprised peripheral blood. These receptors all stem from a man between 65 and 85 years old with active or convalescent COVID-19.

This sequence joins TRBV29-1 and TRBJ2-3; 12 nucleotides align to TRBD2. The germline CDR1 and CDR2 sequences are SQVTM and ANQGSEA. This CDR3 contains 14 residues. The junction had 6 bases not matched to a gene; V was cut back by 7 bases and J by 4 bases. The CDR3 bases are TGCAGCGCCACCGGGACTAGCGGGCCAGATACGCAGTATTTT. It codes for CSATGTSGPDTQYF.

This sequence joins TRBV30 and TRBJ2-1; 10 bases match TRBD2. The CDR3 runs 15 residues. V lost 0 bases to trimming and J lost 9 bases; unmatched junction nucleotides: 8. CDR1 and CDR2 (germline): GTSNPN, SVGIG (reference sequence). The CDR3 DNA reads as TGTGCCTGGAGTGTAGGGCTAGCGGGAGCGGGTGAGCAGTTCTTC. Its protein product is CAWSVGLAGAGEQFF.

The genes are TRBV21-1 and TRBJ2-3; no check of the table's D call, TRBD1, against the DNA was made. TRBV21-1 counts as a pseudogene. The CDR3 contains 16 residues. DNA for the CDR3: TGTGCCAGCAGCACCCGACAGGGTGGCAACACAGATACGCAGTATTTT. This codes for CASSTRQGGNTDTQYF.

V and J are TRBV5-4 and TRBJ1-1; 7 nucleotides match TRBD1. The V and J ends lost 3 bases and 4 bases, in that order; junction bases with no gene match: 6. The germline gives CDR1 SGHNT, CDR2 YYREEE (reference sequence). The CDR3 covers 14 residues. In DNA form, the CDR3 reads TGTGCCAGCAGCTGGGGGACAGCGAGCACTGAAGCTTTCTTT. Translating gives CASSWGTASTEAFF.

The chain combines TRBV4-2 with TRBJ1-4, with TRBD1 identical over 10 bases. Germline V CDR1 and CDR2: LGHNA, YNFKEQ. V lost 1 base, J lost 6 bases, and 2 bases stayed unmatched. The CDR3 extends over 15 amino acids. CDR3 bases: TGTGCCAGCAGCCAAGGACAGGGGGCGGATGAAAAACTGTTTTTT. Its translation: CASSQGQGADEKLFF.

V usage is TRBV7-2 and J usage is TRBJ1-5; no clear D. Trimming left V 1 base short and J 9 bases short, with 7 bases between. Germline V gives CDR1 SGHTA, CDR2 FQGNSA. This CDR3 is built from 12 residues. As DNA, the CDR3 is TGTGCCAGCAGCTTAGATCTTCCGCCCCAGCATTTT. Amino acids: CASSLDLPPQHF.

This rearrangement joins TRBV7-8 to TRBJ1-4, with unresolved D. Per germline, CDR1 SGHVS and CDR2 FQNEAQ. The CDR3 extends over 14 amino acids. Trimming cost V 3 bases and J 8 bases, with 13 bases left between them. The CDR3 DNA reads TGTGCCAGCAGCTTGGACTACGTGAACGAAAAACTGTTTTTT. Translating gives CASSLDYVNEKLFF.

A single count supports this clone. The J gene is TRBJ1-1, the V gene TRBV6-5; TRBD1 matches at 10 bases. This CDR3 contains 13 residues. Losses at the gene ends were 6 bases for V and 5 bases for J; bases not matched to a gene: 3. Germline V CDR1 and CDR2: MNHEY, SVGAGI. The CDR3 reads CASRGTGETEAFF. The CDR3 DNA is TGTGCCAGCAGGGGGACAGGGGAGACTGAAGCTTTCTTT.